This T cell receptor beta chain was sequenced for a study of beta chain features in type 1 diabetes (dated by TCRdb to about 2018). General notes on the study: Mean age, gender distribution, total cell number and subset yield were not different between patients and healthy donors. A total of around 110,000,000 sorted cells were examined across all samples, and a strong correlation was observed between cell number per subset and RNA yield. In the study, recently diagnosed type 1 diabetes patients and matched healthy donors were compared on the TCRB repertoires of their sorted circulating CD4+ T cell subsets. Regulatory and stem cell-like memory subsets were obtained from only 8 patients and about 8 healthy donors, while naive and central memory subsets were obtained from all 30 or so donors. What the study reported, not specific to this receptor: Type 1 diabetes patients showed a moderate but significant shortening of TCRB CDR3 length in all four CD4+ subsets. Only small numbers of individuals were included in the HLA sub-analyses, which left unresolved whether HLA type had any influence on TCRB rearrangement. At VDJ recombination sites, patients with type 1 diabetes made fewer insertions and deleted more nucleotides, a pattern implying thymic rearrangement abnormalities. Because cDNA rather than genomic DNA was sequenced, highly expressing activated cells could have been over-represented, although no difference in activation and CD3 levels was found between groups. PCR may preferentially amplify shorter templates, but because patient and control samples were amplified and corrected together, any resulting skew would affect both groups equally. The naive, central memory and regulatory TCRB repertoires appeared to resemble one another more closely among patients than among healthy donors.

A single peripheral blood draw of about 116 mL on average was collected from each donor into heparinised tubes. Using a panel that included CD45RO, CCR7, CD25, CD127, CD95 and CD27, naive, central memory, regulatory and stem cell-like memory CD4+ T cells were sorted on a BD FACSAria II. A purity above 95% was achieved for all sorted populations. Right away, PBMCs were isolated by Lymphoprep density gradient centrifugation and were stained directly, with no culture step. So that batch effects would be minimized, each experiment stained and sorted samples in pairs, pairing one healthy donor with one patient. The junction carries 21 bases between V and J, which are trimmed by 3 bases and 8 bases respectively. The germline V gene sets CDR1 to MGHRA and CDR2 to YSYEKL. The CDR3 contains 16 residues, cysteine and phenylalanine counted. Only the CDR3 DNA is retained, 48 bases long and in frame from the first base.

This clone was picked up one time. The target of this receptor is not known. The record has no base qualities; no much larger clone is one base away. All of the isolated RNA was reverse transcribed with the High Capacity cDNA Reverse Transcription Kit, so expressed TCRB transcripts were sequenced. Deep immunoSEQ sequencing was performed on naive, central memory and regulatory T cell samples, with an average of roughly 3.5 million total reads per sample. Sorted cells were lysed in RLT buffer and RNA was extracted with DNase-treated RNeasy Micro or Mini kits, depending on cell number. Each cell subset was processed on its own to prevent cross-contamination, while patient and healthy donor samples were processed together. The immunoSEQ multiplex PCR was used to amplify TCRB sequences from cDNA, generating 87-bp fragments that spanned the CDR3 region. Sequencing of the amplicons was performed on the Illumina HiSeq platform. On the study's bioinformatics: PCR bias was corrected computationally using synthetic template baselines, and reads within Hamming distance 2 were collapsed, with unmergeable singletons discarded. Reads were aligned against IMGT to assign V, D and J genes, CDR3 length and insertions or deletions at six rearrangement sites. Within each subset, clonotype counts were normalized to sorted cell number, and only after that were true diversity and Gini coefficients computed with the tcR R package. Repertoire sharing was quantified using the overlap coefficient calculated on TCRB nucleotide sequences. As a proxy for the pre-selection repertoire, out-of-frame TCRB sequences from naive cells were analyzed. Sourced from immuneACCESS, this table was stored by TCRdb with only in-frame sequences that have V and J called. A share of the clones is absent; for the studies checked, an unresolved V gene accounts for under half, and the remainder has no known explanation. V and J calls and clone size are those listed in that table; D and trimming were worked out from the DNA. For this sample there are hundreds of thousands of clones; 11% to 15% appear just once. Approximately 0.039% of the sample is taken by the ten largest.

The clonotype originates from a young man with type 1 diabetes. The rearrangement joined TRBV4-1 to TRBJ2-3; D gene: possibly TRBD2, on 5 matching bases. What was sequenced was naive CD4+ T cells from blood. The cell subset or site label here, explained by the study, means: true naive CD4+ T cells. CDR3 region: CASSHPPGSLRSTQYF. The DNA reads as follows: TGCGCCAGCAGCCACCCCCCGGGAAGCCTGAGGAGTACGCAGTATTTT.